The 28 T cell receptor beta chains below come from one sample, sequenced in a study of blood T cell repertoires in COVID-19. The data were produced by immunoSEQ multiplex PCR, yet TCRdb's version contains in-frame clones alone and is incomplete. The sample contains hundreds of thousands of clones, 83% of which appear only once. Material: peripheral blood. These receptors were collected from a young woman with COVID-19, enrolled during active disease.

V is TRBV2 and J is TRBJ2-5; no clear D gene. Germline CDR1 is SNHLY and CDR2 is FYNNEI. The CDR3 covers 12 residues. Trimming left V 6 bases short and J 4 bases short, with 9 bases between. CDR3 coding DNA: TGTGCCAGCAGCCTAGTGGGAGAGACCCAGTACTTC. Encoded protein: CASSLVGETQYF.

This clone was recorded a few times. This sequence joins TRBV4-2 and TRBJ2-2; 15 nucleotides align to TRBD2. Unmatched junction bases numbered 4, after V lost 0 bases and J lost 5 bases. Germline V CDR1 and CDR2: LGHNA, YNFKEQ. The CDR3 sequence is 18 residues long. CDR3 bases: TGTGCCAGCAGCCAAGATGGGACTAGCGGGAGGCGGACCGGGGAGCTGTTTTTT. This codes for CASSQDGTSGRRTGELFF.

This clone was seen a single time. This chain joins TRBV11-2 and TRBJ2-1, with D perhaps matching TRBD1 (5 bases). CDR3 size: 15 residues. CDR1 and CDR2 from the germline V gene are SGHAT and FQNNGV. V dropped 5 bases and J dropped 4 bases, with 15 bases sitting between them. The CDR3 region is CASSLSPGPYNEQFF. The DNA of the CDR3 is TGTGCCAGCAGCCTCTCGCCAGGGCCTTACAATGAGCAGTTCTTC.

The J gene is TRBJ1-2, the V gene TRBV30, with D unclear. V was shortened by 3 bases and J by 5 bases, with 10 bases between the two germline ends. Germline loops: CDR1 GTSNPN, CDR2 SVGIG (reference sequence). This CDR3 is 12 amino acids long. CDR3 sequence reads: CAWRVEGYGYTF. CDR3 DNA sequence: TGTGCCTGGAGGGTTGAGGGTTATGGCTACACCTTC.

The rearrangement links TRBV7-2 to TRBJ1-2, with 8 bases lining up with TRBD1. Germline loops: CDR1 SGHTA, CDR2 FQGNSA. The CDR3 length is 17 residues. The ends lost 5 bases at V and 3 bases at J; junction bases unmatched: 14. Here the CDR3 DNA reads TGTGCCAGCAGCCGCGGGACAGGCCTCCCGGGTGACTATGGCTACACCTTC. It encodes CASSRGTGLPGDYGYTF.

In DNA form, the CDR3 reads TGTGCCAGTAGTCTCGACGCGGAGATGATTAATGAGCAGTTCTTC. Translation: CASSLDAEMINEQFF. The chain links TRBV19 to TRBJ2-1; D uncertain. This CDR3 is 15 amino acids long. CDR1 and CDR2 (germline): LNHDA, SQIVND (reference sequence). The V end lost 5 bases, the J end lost 7 bases, and 18 bases lay between the germline ends. Looking up the rest from reference TRBV19 and TRBJ2-1 gives the full variable domain: DGGITQSPKYLFRKEGQNVTLSCEQNLNHDAMYWYRQDPGQGLRLIYYSQIVNDFQKGDIAEGYSVSREKKESFPLTVTSAQKNPTAFYLCASSLDAEMINEQFFGPGTRLTVL.

J is TRBJ2-7 and V is TRBV5-1; 9 bases are a match to TRBD1. CDR1 is SGHRS, CDR2 YFSETQ, per germline. Trimming at V came to 7 bases and at J to 2 bases, leaving 7 bases not matched to a gene. The CDR3 covers 14 residues. The CDR3 DNA follows: TGCGCCAGCCGCCAGGACAGGGGTCCCTACGAGCAGTACTTC. It specifies CASRQDRGPYEQYF. Looking up the rest from reference TRBV5-1 and TRBJ2-7 gives the full variable domain: KAGVTQTPRYLIKTRGQQVTLSCSPISGHRSVSWYQQTPGQGLQFLFEYFSETQRNKGNFPGRFSGRQFSNSRSEMNVSTLELGDSALYLCASRQDRGPYEQYFGPGTRLTVT.

The CDR3 DNA reads TGTGCCAGCAGAACCGGGACTCTAAACACTGAAGCTTTCTTT. Translated, it gives CASRTGTLNTEAFF. This rearrangement joins TRBV28 to TRBJ1-1; tentatively, D is TRBD1 (5 bases). V dropped 6 bases and J dropped 2 bases, with 13 bases sitting between them. The CDR3 loop spans 14 amino acids. CDR1 MDHEN and CDR2 SYDVKM come from the germline V gene.

The chain carries TRBV6-6 and TRBJ2-1; 8 bases map to TRBD2. Trimming cost V 6 bases and J 8 bases; bases outside gene matches: 9. This CDR3 is 14 amino acids long. The germline CDR1 and CDR2 sequences are MNHNY and SVGAGI (reference sequence). DNA of the CDR3: TGTGCCAGCAGGAAGAGTCTAGCGGGCGATGAGCAGTTCTTC. This sequence encodes CASRKSLAGDEQFF.

Worth noting for this clone: Other DNA variants within this sample encode the same CDR3. The gene calls are TRBV19 and TRBJ2-3; D is undetermined. Trimming cost V 0 bases and J 0 bases, with 4 bases left between them. This CDR3 spans 14 amino acids. Germline CDR1 and CDR2: LNHDA and SQIVND (reference sequence). CDR3 DNA sequence: TGTGCCAGTAGTATAGATCCGAGCACAGATACGCAGTATTTT. This codes for CASSIDPSTDTQYF.

V and J are TRBV2 and TRBJ2-5; D not resolved. Germline CDR1 reads SNHLY; CDR2 reads FYNNEI. The CDR3 extends over 13 amino acids. V lost 7 bases to trimming and J lost 5 bases, with 14 bases between them. The CDR3 protein is CASKYEAWETQYF. The DNA of the CDR3 is TGTGCCAGCAAGTACGAGGCTTGGGAGACCCAGTACTTC.

The chain joins TRBV6-6 to TRBJ2-7; weak D call: TRBD1 (6 bases). V was clipped by 0 bases and J by 3 bases, with 15 bases between them. From germline, CDR1 is MNHNY and CDR2 SVGAGI (reference sequence). This CDR3 has 16 residues. CDR3 amino acids: CASSYSVVAQGYEQYF. The CDR3 DNA reads as TGTGCCAGCAGTTACTCGGTCGTGGCACAGGGCTACGAGCAGTACTTC.

The chain carries TRBV4-3 and TRBJ2-1, with 9 bases fitting TRBD2. CDR1 and CDR2 from the germline V gene are LGHNA and YSLEER. This CDR3 is 16 amino acids long. The J segment lost 6 bases and the V segment lost 4 bases, leaving 10 bases of the junction unmatched. CDR3 protein: CASSPAREGRGNEQFF. The CDR3 DNA reads TGCGCCAGCAGCCCAGCGCGGGAGGGCCGGGGCAATGAGCAGTTCTTC.

The rearrangement joins TRBV7-9 to TRBJ2-5; D may be TRBD2 (6 bases). Germline V gene sequence: CDR1 SEHNR, CDR2 FQNEAQ (reference sequence). With 5 bases removed from V and 3 bases from J, the gap between germline ends came to 13 bases. The CDR3 has 14 residues. The CDR3 here is CASSPRGRKETQYF. For the CDR3, the DNA is TGTGCCAGCAGCCCTCGGGGGAGAAAAGAGACCCAGTACTTC.

The rearrangement uses TRBV29-1 and TRBJ1-2; the D is unclear. Trimming took off 6 bases at V and 3 bases at J, with 5 bases between the two ends. This CDR3 has 10 residues. Germline CDR1 and CDR2: SQVTM and ANQGSEA. CDR3 in DNA: TGCAGCGTGGAGGACTATGGCTACACCTTC. It translates to CSVEDYGYTF.

The V and J genes are TRBV14 and TRBJ1-1, with D possibly TRBD1 on 6 matching bases. Trimming stripped 8 bases from V and 1 base from J, with 8 bases between. CDR3 length equals 12 residues. The germline V gene has CDR1 SGHDN and CDR2 FVKESK. CDR3 amino acids: CASGQWNTEAFF. In DNA form, the CDR3 reads TGTGCCAGCGGACAGTGGAACACTGAAGCTTTCTTT.

This sequence joins TRBV27 and TRBJ2-3, with D possibly being TRBD2 (6 bases). V was shortened by 3 bases and J by 6 bases, with 10 bases between the two germline ends. CDR3 length equals 13 residues. CDR1 and CDR2 (germline): MNHEY, SMNVEV (reference sequence). The CDR3 DNA sequence: TGTGCCAGCAGTTTCGGAGGGTCGGATACGCAGTATTTT. This encodes CASSFGGSDTQYF.

The CDR3 region has the DNA TGTGCCAGCTCACCAGGACTCTTCGGGACAGATACGCAGTATTTT. It translates to CASSPGLFGTDTQYF. The chain employs TRBV18 and TRBJ2-3; TRBD2 is a possible D gene (5 bases). This CDR3 region has 15 residues. Trimming removed 2 bases from V and 3 bases from J, with 12 bases in between. Looked up from germline, CDR1 is KGHSH and CDR2 is LQKENI.

The CDR3 DNA reads TGCGCCAGCAGCCAAGATGGCGGGAGGCTAGGCGAGCAGTACTTC. This codes for CASSQDGGRLGEQYF. The rearrangement uses TRBV4-3 and TRBJ2-7; 8 positions agree with TRBD2. Per the germline V gene, CDR1 is LGHNA and CDR2 is YSLEER. CDR3 length: 15 residues. V lost 0 bases to trimming and J lost 6 bases; unmatched junction nucleotides: 7.

The rearrangement joins TRBV7-9 to TRBJ1-4, with D possibly TRBD1 on 5 matching bases. The CDR3 covers 15 residues. Germline V gene data show CDR1 as SEHNR and CDR2 as FQNEAQ (reference sequence). V was trimmed by 5 bases and J by 2 bases, leaving 12 bases between them. Written as DNA, the CDR3 is TGTGCCAGCAGCACGGGACTGACGACTAATGAAAAACTGTTTTTT. Its translation: CASSTGLTTNEKLFF.

This rearrangement joins TRBV4-3 to TRBJ2-1; perhaps TRBD2 as D (5 bases). The V end lost 0 bases, the J end lost 6 bases, and 9 bases lay between the germline ends. CDR1 LGHNA and CDR2 YSLEER come from the germline V gene. This CDR3 is 14 amino acids long. CDR3: CASSQEYAGNEQFF. CDR3 nucleotide sequence: TGCGCCAGCAGCCAAGAATACGCGGGCAATGAGCAGTTCTTC.

This chain uses TRBV19 with TRBJ2-3; possible D gene TRBD1, 6 bases. Germline values: CDR1 LNHDA, CDR2 SQIVND (reference sequence). There are 14 residues in the CDR3. V dropped 6 bases and J dropped 2 bases, with 12 bases sitting between them. CDR3 DNA: TGTGCCAGTAGCAGGGGACACCCCACAGATACGCAGTATTTT. Protein sequence: CASSRGHPTDTQYF.

This clone came up once. The chain joins TRBV4-1 to TRBJ2-2; a weak D match, TRBD1 (6 bases). The CDR3 has 16 residues. The germline CDR1 and CDR2 sequences are MGHRA and YSYEKL. The V and J ends lost 1 base and 0 bases respectively, with 9 bases between them. Here the CDR3 DNA reads TGCGCCAGCAGCCAAGGGACAGCAGCGAACACCGGGGAGCTGTTTTTT. Encoded protein: CASSQGTAANTGELFF.

The chain has TRBV27 and TRBJ2-2, with 10 bases aligning to TRBD2. Trimming took 2 bases from V and 4 from J; bases not matched to a gene: 7. The CDR3 is 17 residues long. Germline assignment: CDR1 MNHEY and CDR2 SMNVEV (reference sequence). CDR3 DNA sequence: TGTGCCAGCAGTTTAGGGCTAGCGGGAGTGGGCACCGGGGAGCTGTTTTTT. Translated, it gives CASSLGLAGVGTGELFF.

The chain employs TRBV7-7 and TRBJ2-3; TRBD1 matches at 8 bases. Per germline, CDR1 SSHAT and CDR2 FNYEAQ (reference sequence). Trimming took 5 bases from V and 1 from J; bases not matched to a gene: 2. CDR3 length: 14 amino acids. The CDR3 here is CASSPGQGTDTQYF. CDR3 DNA: TGTGCCAGCAGCCCGGGACAGGGCACAGATACGCAGTATTTT.

The chain employs TRBV27 and TRBJ2-2; D not resolved. V was shortened by 1 base and J by 4 bases, with 7 bases between the two germline ends. The CDR3 has 14 amino acids. Germline values: CDR1 MNHEY, CDR2 SMNVEV (reference sequence). The DNA of the CDR3 is TGTGCCAGCAGTTTATTTCCGGGCACCGGGGAGCTGTTTTTT. Its protein is CASSLFPGTGELFF.

The V and J genes are TRBV6-5 and TRBJ1-1; D is undetermined. The V gene lost 0 bases and the J gene lost 1 base, with 12 bases spanning the gap. Per germline, CDR1 MNHEY and CDR2 SVGAGI. The CDR3 has 16 residues. The CDR3 DNA reads TGTGCCAGCAGTTACTCGCGTCCCCCAGGGAACACTGAAGCTTTCTTT. It specifies CASSYSRPPGNTEAFF.

The V and J genes are TRBV29-1 and TRBJ2-1; perhaps TRBD2 as D (5 bases). Trimming stripped 7 bases from V and 1 base from J, with 14 bases between. The CDR3 loop spans 14 amino acids. Germline loops: CDR1 SQVTM, CDR2 ANQGSEA. The CDR3 DNA reads as TGCAGCGCCCGTTCTAGCTCGTCCTACAATGAGCAGTTCTTC. Its protein product is CSARSSSSYNEQFF.